These 12 T cell receptor beta chains were sequenced from one sample in a study of T cells in Graves' hyperthyroidism and ophthalmopathy. Template material for amplifying TCR beta CDR3 regions consisted of RNA transcripts. In the first-round RT-PCR of the TCR CDR3, the HTBI primer set was used. TCRdb redid the calling of the multiplex PCR reads with MiXCR, one entry per CDR3 protein. The sample holds about 350,000 distinct CDR3 sequences, 15% to 20% seen once. Specimen: blood. These TCRs come from a woman aged 40 to 49 with Graves' ophthalmopathy.

The gene calls are TRBV7-3 and TRBJ1-3, with D hard to call. Germline-derived CDR1 and CDR2 are SGHTA and FQGTGA. This CDR3 has 14 amino acids. The V and J ends lost 5 bases and 0 bases respectively, with 8 bases between them. This CDR3 is CASSPDNSGNTIYF. In nucleotides, the CDR3 is TGTGCCAGCAGCCCAGACAACTCTGGAAACACCATATATTTT.

The rearrangement joins TRBV2 to TRBJ2-7; D unclear. The J call may be wrong; the DNA end is better matched by TRBJ2-1. There are 12 residues in the CDR3. Germline CDR1 is SNHLY and CDR2 is FYNNEI. CDR3 coding DNA: TGTGCCAGCATTGATGAGCCCTACGAGCAGTTCTTC. Its translation: CASIDEPYEQFF.

Ten or more counts support this clonotype. V usage is TRBV6-5 and J usage is TRBJ2-7; 7 positions match TRBD2. Trimming took 5 bases from V and 2 from J; bases not matched to a gene: 9. This CDR3 has 15 amino acids. Germline CDR1 MNHEY, CDR2 SVGAGI. The CDR3, as DNA: TGTGCCAGCAGTAACCTAGCGGAGGGACCCTACGAGCAGTACTTC. This gives the protein CASSNLAEGPYEQYF.

This clonotype was seen ten or more times. The V call is TRBV6-1, the J call TRBJ2-7; D is unclear. V was trimmed by 6 bases and J by 3 bases, leaving 18 bases between them. Looked up from germline, CDR1 is MNHNS and CDR2 is SASEGT. The CDR3 is made up of 15 amino acids. DNA of the CDR3: TGTGCCAGCAGCCCACCTAGATCGGCGAACTACGAGCAGTACTTC. Its translation is CASSPPRSANYEQYF.

Many counts were recorded for this clonotype. J is TRBJ2-4 and V is TRBV12-3 or TRBV12-4, with a weak D call TRBD2 (6 bases). This CDR3 is built from 14 residues. Trimming took off 9 bases at V and 0 bases at J, with 12 bases between the two ends. Here the CDR3 reads CASAPGLAKNIQYF. CDR3 DNA sequence: TGTGCCAGTGCTCCGGGACTAGCCAAAAACATTCAGTACTTC.

This clonotype was counted at least ten times. The chain employs TRBV28 and TRBJ2-7; D may be TRBD1 (5 bases). The CDR3 sequence is 14 residues long. V was clipped by 6 bases and J by 2 bases, with 14 bases between them. Germline CDR1 reads MDHEN; CDR2 reads SYDVKM. The CDR3 loop reads CASRIPDSPYEQYF. The CDR3 region has the DNA TGTGCCAGCAGAATCCCAGACAGTCCCTACGAGCAGTACTTC.

In this sample, this clonotype turned up many times. The chain recombines TRBV6-2 or TRBV6-3 with TRBJ2-4; a weak D match, TRBD2 (6 bases). CDR3 length equals 13 residues. Looked up from germline, CDR1 is MNHEY and CDR2 is SVGEGT. The ends were cut back, 6 bases at V and 7 bases at J, with 13 bases in the middle. CDR3 region: CASRGGNPNIQYF. CDR3 DNA sequence: TGTGCCAGCAGGGGGGGTAACCCGAACATTCAGTACTTC.

This clonotype was seen at least ten times. This chain uses TRBV5-1 with TRBJ2-7; D is perhaps TRBD1 (5 bases). This CDR3 is built from 13 residues. Deletions cut 2 bases from V and 7 bases from J, with 13 bases between. Per the germline V gene, CDR1 is SGHRS and CDR2 is YFSETQ. The CDR3 here is CASSLVRDGEQYF. CDR3 nucleotide sequence: TGCGCCAGCAGCTTAGTCAGGGATGGGGAGCAGTACTTC.

This chain uses TRBV12-3 or TRBV12-4 with TRBJ1-2; tentatively, D is TRBD1 (5 bases). Deletions cut 1 base from V and 9 bases from J, with 15 bases between. There are 14 residues in the CDR3. CDR3 sequence reads: CASSLVRDSQRYTF. The CDR3 coding sequence is TGTGCCAGCAGTTTAGTGCGAGACAGCCAACGCTACACCTTC.

This clonotype has at least ten counts. The gene calls are TRBV7-6 and TRBJ1-1; D not resolved. Germline V lookup: CDR1 SGHVS, CDR2 FNYEAQ. The CDR3 totals 13 residues. V lost 1 base and J 11 bases, leaving 14 bases between the germline ends. The CDR3 here is CASSLEAHGVAFF. The CDR3 nucleotides read TGTGCCAGCAGCTTAGAGGCTCACGGGGTGGCTTTCTTT. The variable domain in full, with the rest retrieved from reference TRBV7-6 and TRBJ1-1, is GAGVSQSPRYKVTKRGQDVALRCDPISGHVSLYWYRQALGQGPEFLTYFNYEAQQDKSGLPNDRFSAERPEGSISTLTIQRTEQRDSAMYRCASSLEAHGVAFFGQGTRLTVV.

This clonotype has a handful of counts. J is TRBJ2-7 and V is TRBV3-1, with 11 bases that match TRBD2. Germline loops: CDR1 LGHDT, CDR2 YNNKEL (reference sequence). The CDR3 loop spans 16 amino acids. Trimming cost V 4 bases and J 0 bases; bases outside gene matches: 5. The CDR3 bases are TGTGCCAGCAGCCTGAGGACTAGCGGGTACTCCTACGAGCAGTACTTC. Protein: CASSLRTSGYSYEQYF.

This clonotype was recorded many times. The V gene is TRBV27, the J gene TRBJ1-5; TRBD1 matches 7 bases. Looked up from germline, CDR1 is MNHEY and CDR2 is SMNVEV (reference sequence). Unmatched junction bases numbered 6, after V lost 5 bases and J lost 5 bases. The CDR3 totals 14 residues. This CDR3 is CASSHDRVDQPQHF. CDR3 coding DNA: TGTGCCAGCAGTCATGACAGGGTCGATCAGCCCCAGCATTTT.